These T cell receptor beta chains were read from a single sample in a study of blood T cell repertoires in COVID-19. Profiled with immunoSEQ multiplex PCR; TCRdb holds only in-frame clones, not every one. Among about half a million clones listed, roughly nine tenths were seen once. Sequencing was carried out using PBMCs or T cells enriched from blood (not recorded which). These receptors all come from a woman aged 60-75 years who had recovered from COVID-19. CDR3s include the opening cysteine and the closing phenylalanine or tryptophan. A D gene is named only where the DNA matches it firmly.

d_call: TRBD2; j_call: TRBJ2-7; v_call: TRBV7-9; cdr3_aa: CASSLAGLAGGPFYEQYF; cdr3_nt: TGTGCCAGCAGCTTAGCGGGGCTAGCGGGGGGTCCGTTCTACGAGCAGTACTTC
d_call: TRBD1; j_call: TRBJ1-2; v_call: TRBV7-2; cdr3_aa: CASSLAGQGASGYTF; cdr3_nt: TGTGCCAGCAGCTTGGCCGGACAGGGGGCAAGTGGCTACACCTTC
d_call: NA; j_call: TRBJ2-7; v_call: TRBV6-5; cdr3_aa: CASKPMTGTPYEQYF; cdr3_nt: TGTGCCAGCAAACCCATGACGGGGACACCCTACGAGCAGTACTTC
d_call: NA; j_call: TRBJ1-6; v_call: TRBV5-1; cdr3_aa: CASRFNRDHNSPLHF; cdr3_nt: TGCGCCAGCAGGTTTAACAGGGATCATAATTCACCCCTCCACTTT
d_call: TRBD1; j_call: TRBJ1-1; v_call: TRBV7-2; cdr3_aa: CASSARTGQKGTEAFF; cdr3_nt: TGTGCCAGCAGCGCCCGGACAGGCCAAAAGGGGACTGAAGCTTTCTTT
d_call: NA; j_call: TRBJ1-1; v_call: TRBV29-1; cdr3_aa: CSVSSSGAMGNTEAFF; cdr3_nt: TGCAGCGTTTCGAGTTCCGGAGCGATGGGGAACACTGAAGCTTTCTTT
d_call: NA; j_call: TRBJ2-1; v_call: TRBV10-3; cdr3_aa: CATPNGWSNEQFF; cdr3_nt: TGTGCCACCCCCAATGGATGGAGCAATGAGCAGTTCTTC
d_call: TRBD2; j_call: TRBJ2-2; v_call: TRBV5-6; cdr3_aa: CASSFLAGGNTGELFF; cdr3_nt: TGTGCCAGCAGCTTCCTAGCGGGGGGGAACACCGGGGAGCTGTTTTTT
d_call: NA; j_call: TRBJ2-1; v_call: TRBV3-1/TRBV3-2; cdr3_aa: CASSGQGRNNEQFF; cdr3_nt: TGTGCCAGCTCCGGGCAGGGGCGCAACAATGAGCAGTTCTTC
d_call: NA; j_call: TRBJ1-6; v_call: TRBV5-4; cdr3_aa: CASSFRFPSPGDSSPLHF; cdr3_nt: TGTGCCAGCAGCTTCCGATTTCCTTCCCCAGGCGATAGTTCACCCCTCCACTTT
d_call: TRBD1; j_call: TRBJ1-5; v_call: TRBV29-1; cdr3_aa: CSGDRGYQPQHF; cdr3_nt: TGCAGCGGGGACAGGGGGTACCAGCCCCAGCATTTT
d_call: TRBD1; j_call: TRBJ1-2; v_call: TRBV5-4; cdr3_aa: CASSSGQRSYGYTF; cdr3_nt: TGTGCCAGCAGCTCGGGACAGAGGAGCTATGGCTACACCTTC
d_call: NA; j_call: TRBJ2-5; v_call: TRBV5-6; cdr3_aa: CASTKAGRETQYF; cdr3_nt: TGTGCCAGCACCAAGGCGGGGCGGGAGACCCAGTACTTC